Listed here are 28 T cell receptor beta chains from one sample, sequenced in a study of T cell changes during pregnancy in multiple sclerosis. TCRdb's copy holds only in-frame clones and misses some; the assay was immunoSEQ multiplex PCR. The profile shows approximately 98,000 clones, approximately 90% of them singletons. The source was peripheral blood, collected after pregnancy. The receptors stem from a female donor in good health, enrolled as a control in a pregnancy study.

The rearrangement joins TRBV28 to TRBJ2-3, with 8 positions matching TRBD2. In germline, CDR1 is MDHEN, CDR2 SYDVKM. The junction had 12 bases not matched to a gene; V was cut back by 4 bases and J by 9 bases. The CDR3 is made up of 15 amino acids. This CDR3 reads CASSSTSGGLGTQYF. The CDR3, as DNA: TGTGCCAGCAGTTCAACTAGCGGAGGTCTGGGAACGCAGTATTTT.

The CDR3 nucleotides are TGCAGCGTCGAGACAGGGAAGAACACTGAAGCTTTCTTT. Residues: CSVETGKNTEAFF. This chain connects TRBV29-1 to TRBJ1-1; 7 bases align to TRBD1. Germline V gene sequence: CDR1 SQVTM, CDR2 ANQGSEA. V gave up 6 bases and J gave up 1 base; unmatched junction bases: 5. This CDR3 has 13 amino acids. The full variable domain, in which reference TRBV29-1 and TRBJ1-1 provide the parts outside the CDR3, is SAVISQKPSRDICQRGTSLTIQCQVDSQVTMMFWYRQQPGQSLTLIATANQGSEATYESGFVIDKFPISRPNLTFSTLTVSNMSPEDSSIYLCSVETGKNTEAFFGQGTRLTVV.

The J gene is TRBJ1-2, the V gene TRBV18, with TRBD1 as a possible D gene (5 bases). The germline V and J ends were trimmed by 0 bases and 4 bases, with 9 bases remaining between them. Looked up from germline, CDR1 is KGHSH and CDR2 is LQKENI. The CDR3 extends over 14 amino acids. The CDR3: CASSPPGLGYGYTF. The CDR3 bases are TGTGCCAGCTCACCACCGGGGCTCGGCTATGGCTACACCTTC. The full variable domain, rest sourced from reference TRBV18 and TRBJ1-2, is NAGVMQNPRHLVRRRGQEARLRCSPMKGHSHVYWYRQLPEEGLKFMVYLQKENIIDESGMPKERFSAEFPKEGPSILRIQQVVRGDSAAYFCASSPPGLGYGYTFGSGTRLTVV.

This chain connects TRBV19 to TRBJ1-2; perhaps TRBD1 as D (5 bases). Germline V CDR1 and CDR2: LNHDA, SQIVND (reference sequence). The CDR3 has 15 amino acids. Trimming stripped 5 bases from V and 2 bases from J, with 15 bases between. DNA of the CDR3: TGTGCCAGTAGTCTCGGGCTAAGGGGCAACTATGGCTACACCTTC. This translates into CASSLGLRGNYGYTF.

The chain combines TRBV7-6 with TRBJ2-5; the match to TRBD2 covers 9 bases. The DNA end is a closer match to TRBJ2-7, so the J assignment may be wrong. Looked up from germline, CDR1 is SGHVS and CDR2 is FNYEAQ. This CDR3 spans 15 amino acids. CDR3 DNA: TGTGCCAGCAGCTTAGGTGGCGGGAGGGGCCACGAGCAGTACTTC. Encoded protein: CASSLGGGRGHEQYF.

This clone was seen more than once but under ten times. The J gene is TRBJ1-1, the V gene TRBV27; perhaps TRBD1 as D (5 bases). There are 12 residues in the CDR3. V was clipped by 2 bases and J by 8 bases, with 9 bases between them. Germline V CDR1 and CDR2: MNHEY, SMNVEV (reference sequence). Written as DNA, the CDR3 is TGTGCCAGCAGTTTAAGGGGCAGGGAAGCTTTCTTT. This gives the protein CASSLRGREAFF.

The chain carries TRBV14 and TRBJ1-1, with D maybe TRBD1 (6 bases). Per germline, CDR1 SGHDN and CDR2 FVKESK. With 1 base removed from V and 4 bases from J, the gap between germline ends came to 13 bases. The CDR3 spans 15 residues. In DNA, the CDR3 is TGTGCCAGCAGCCAAGGGGGGGGCCGGGGCACTGAAGCTTTCTTT. The encoded protein is CASSQGGGRGTEAFF.

The J gene is TRBJ2-1, the V gene TRBV11-2, with D uncertain. Trimming pared 1 base from V and 0 bases from J, leaving 10 bases between. CDR1 is SGHAT, CDR2 FQNNGV, per germline. The CDR3 is 16 residues long. As DNA, the CDR3 is TGTGCCAGCAGCTTAGCGGTGAGTGGCTCCTACAATGAGCAGTTCTTC. This encodes CASSLAVSGSYNEQFF.

The J gene is TRBJ2-7, the V gene TRBV5-4, with 10 bases lining up with TRBD1. V shed 1 base, J shed 2 bases, and the junction held 3 bases outside the gene matches. The CDR3 contains 15 residues. Germline CDR1 is SGHNT and CDR2 is YYREEE (reference sequence). The CDR3 region is CASSLRTGGAYEQYF. The CDR3 DNA is TGTGCCAGCAGCTTGAGGACAGGGGGGGCCTACGAGCAGTACTTC.

The rearrangement joins TRBV5-1 to TRBJ1-4; 11 positions agree with TRBD1. V lost 3 bases, J lost 7 bases, and 2 bases stayed unmatched. The CDR3 is 14 amino acids. Germline CDR1 is SGHRS and CDR2 is YFSETQ. Here the CDR3 DNA reads TGCGCCAGCAGCTATGGACAGGGGGCTGAAAAACTGTTTTTT. This gives the protein CASSYGQGAEKLFF.

This chain connects TRBV7-6 to TRBJ1-1; weak D call: TRBD1 (6 bases). With 6 bases removed from V and 11 bases from J, the gap between germline ends came to 16 bases. Germline V gene lookup returns CDR1 SGHVS and CDR2 FNYEAQ. The CDR3 runs 12 residues. CDR3 nucleotides: TGTGCCAGCAGTCGTTCACAGGGTTCGGCTTTCTTT. Protein product: CASSRSQGSAFF.

The chain recombines TRBV27 with TRBJ2-1, with a weak D call TRBD2 (5 bases). Germline CDR1 reads MNHEY; CDR2 reads SMNVEV (reference sequence). The germline V and J ends were trimmed by 7 bases and 5 bases, with 15 bases remaining between them. This CDR3 has 14 residues. The CDR3 nucleotides are TGTGCCAGCAAACAGTGGCTAGCCGACAATGAGCAGTTCTTC. Residues: CASKQWLADNEQFF.

The chain couples TRBV20-1 to TRBJ1-2; D gene uncertain. Deletions cut 5 bases from V and 4 bases from J, with 8 bases between. The CDR3 is 11 amino acids. Germline CDR1 reads DFQATT; CDR2 reads SNEGSKA (reference sequence). DNA for the CDR3: TGCAGTGCTGAGGGAGGCTATGGCTACACCTTC. Protein: CSAEGGYGYTF.

J is TRBJ1-1 and V is TRBV18, with TRBD1 as a possible D gene (6 bases). Trimming removed 5 bases from V and 2 bases from J, with 15 bases in between. Germline CDR1 reads KGHSH; CDR2 reads LQKENI. The CDR3 consists of 15 residues. The CDR3 spells CASSERQAKNTEAFF. Here the CDR3 DNA reads TGTGCCAGCTCAGAACGACAGGCCAAAAACACTGAAGCTTTCTTT.

The V call is TRBV7-9, the J call TRBJ2-7; 12 bases agree with TRBD2. Germline lookup yields CDR1 SEHNR and CDR2 FQNEAQ (reference sequence). Germline trimming cut 8 bases from V and 12 bases from J; bases unmatched to any gene: 14. The CDR3 length is 14 residues. The CDR3, as DNA: TGTGCCAGCCGGACCACTAGCGGGGGGTTCGGTCTGTACTTC. This gives the protein CASRTTSGGFGLYF.

This chain uses TRBV5-1 with TRBJ1-2; 8 positions agree with TRBD1. V lost 3 bases, J lost 8 bases, and 15 bases stayed unmatched. This CDR3 is built from 16 residues. Germline CDR1 SGHRS, CDR2 YFSETQ. DNA for the CDR3: TGCGCCAGCAGCTCCGAGGAGGACAGGGAATTATGGGGCTACACCTTC. Translated: CASSSEEDRELWGYTF.

V gene TRBV7-8 combines with J gene TRBJ2-1; weak D call: TRBD2 (5 bases). The CDR3 runs 16 residues. CDR1 is SGHVS, CDR2 FQNEAQ, per germline. V lost 5 bases and J 7 bases, leaving 21 bases between the germline ends. This CDR3 reads CASSQRARGLTNEQFF. The CDR3 DNA is TGTGCCAGCAGCCAAAGGGCTCGAGGACTGACGAATGAGCAGTTCTTC.

Only one count was recorded for this clone. V gene TRBV28 combines with J gene TRBJ1-5; possible D gene TRBD1, 6 bases. This CDR3 contains 17 residues. V was cut by 3 bases and J by 3 bases, with 18 bases left in between. CDR1 and CDR2 from the germline V gene are MDHEN and SYDVKM. DNA of the CDR3: TGTGCCAGCAGTTTTCCGGGGGGCGCCGATCTCAATCAGCCCCAGCATTTT. This sequence encodes CASSFPGGADLNQPQHF.

V is TRBV10-3 and J is TRBJ2-2, with a possible D match to TRBD2 (5 bases). The V gene lost 2 bases and the J gene lost 5 bases, with 6 bases spanning the gap. CDR1 is ENHRY, CDR2 SYGVKD, per germline. This CDR3 comprises 13 residues. Here the CDR3 reads CAISEEGTGELFF. In nucleotides, the CDR3 is TGTGCCATCAGTGAGGAGGGAACCGGGGAGCTGTTTTTT.

V is TRBV28 and J is TRBJ2-7; TRBD2 agrees at 10 bases. The ends lost 3 bases at V and 5 bases at J; junction bases unmatched: 4. Germline V gives CDR1 MDHEN, CDR2 SYDVKM. This CDR3 has 14 residues. In nucleotides, the CDR3 is TGTGCCAGCAGTTTGGCTAGCGGGGGCCACGAGCAGTACTTC. Protein product: CASSLASGGHEQYF.

The V and J genes are TRBV5-1 and TRBJ2-5; 10 bases line up with TRBD2. The CDR3 runs 16 residues. J lost 5 bases, V lost 0 bases, and 7 bases had no gene match. The germline V gene has CDR1 SGHRS and CDR2 YFSETQ. CDR3 sequence: CASSLDVAGGRETQYF. DNA for the CDR3: TGCGCCAGCAGCTTGGATGTAGCGGGGGGCCGCGAGACCCAGTACTTC.

V and J are TRBV9 and TRBJ1-4; possible D gene TRBD1, 6 bases. In germline, CDR1 is SGDLS, CDR2 YYNGEE. V lost 0 bases, J lost 8 bases, and 11 bases lay in between. The CDR3 extends over 14 amino acids. For the CDR3, the DNA is TGTGCCAGCAGCGTAGGCAGGGGACGGGAAAAACTGTTTTTT. Its protein product is CASSVGRGREKLFF.

The rearrangement links TRBV18 to TRBJ1-1; a possible D gene is TRBD1 (6 bases). The V end lost 8 bases, the J end lost 0 bases, and 19 bases lay between the germline ends. Germline CDR1 reads KGHSH; CDR2 reads LQKENI. The CDR3 contains 16 residues. CDR3 DNA: TGTGCCAGCCTAACAAGAGGGGGACCCATGAACACTGAAGCTTTCTTT. This gives the protein CASLTRGGPMNTEAFF.

The chain recombines TRBV6-4 with TRBJ2-2; 9 bases map to TRBD2. Germline V lookup: CDR1 MRHNA, CDR2 SNTAGT. The CDR3 loop spans 16 amino acids. The trim removed 2 bases at V and 3 bases at J, leaving 4 bases unmatched. CDR3 region: CASSDAIAGDTGELFF. CDR3 DNA sequence: TGTGCCAGCAGTGACGCCATAGCGGGAGACACCGGGGAGCTGTTTTTT.

The rearrangement uses TRBV7-6 and TRBJ1-2, with 12 positions matching TRBD1. V trimming: 11 bases; J trimming: 7 bases; junction bases outside the gene matches: 8. The CDR3 has 13 residues. Germline lookup yields CDR1 SGHVS and CDR2 FNYEAQ. CDR3: CAVGDRGRGGYTF. The CDR3 DNA reads TGTGCCGTTGGGGACAGGGGGCGGGGTGGCTACACCTTC. Full variable domain (remainder filled in from reference TRBV7-6 and TRBJ1-2): GAGVSQSPRYKVTKRGQDVALRCDPISGHVSLYWYRQALGQGPEFLTYFNYEAQQDKSGLPNDRFSAERPEGSISTLTIQRTEQRDSAMYRCAVGDRGRGGYTFGSGTRLTVV.

The chain recombines TRBV6-5 with TRBJ1-1; TRBD1 might be the D (5 bases). Germline CDR1 and CDR2: MNHEY and SVGAGI. The CDR3 is 15 residues long. V was cut by 3 bases and J by 1 base, with 12 bases left in between. The CDR3 region has the DNA TGTGCCAGCAGTTATGACTTTAGGGGGAACACTGAAGCTTTCTTT. Translated, it gives CASSYDFRGNTEAFF.

Comments on this clone: The same CDR3 also results from other DNA sequences found in this sample. This chain joins TRBV6-5 and TRBJ1-1; possibly TRBD1 for D (6 bases). Trimming stripped 4 bases from V and 8 bases from J, with 17 bases between. CDR3 length equals 14 residues. Germline V gives CDR1 MNHEY, CDR2 SVGAGI. CDR3 nucleotide sequence: TGTGCCAGCAGTTTCAAACAGGGCCTGAACGAAGCTTTCTTT. Translating it yields CASSFKQGLNEAFF.

The rearrangement joins TRBV5-1 to TRBJ2-1; possible D gene TRBD2, 7 bases. CDR3 length: 16 amino acids. V was shortened by 4 bases and J by 6 bases, with 20 bases between the two germline ends. The germline gives CDR1 SGHRS, CDR2 YFSETQ. CDR3 in DNA: TGCGCCAGCAGCCCCGGGGAACAGGGAGGGTCCAATGAGCAGTTCTTC. Translating gives CASSPGEQGGSNEQFF.